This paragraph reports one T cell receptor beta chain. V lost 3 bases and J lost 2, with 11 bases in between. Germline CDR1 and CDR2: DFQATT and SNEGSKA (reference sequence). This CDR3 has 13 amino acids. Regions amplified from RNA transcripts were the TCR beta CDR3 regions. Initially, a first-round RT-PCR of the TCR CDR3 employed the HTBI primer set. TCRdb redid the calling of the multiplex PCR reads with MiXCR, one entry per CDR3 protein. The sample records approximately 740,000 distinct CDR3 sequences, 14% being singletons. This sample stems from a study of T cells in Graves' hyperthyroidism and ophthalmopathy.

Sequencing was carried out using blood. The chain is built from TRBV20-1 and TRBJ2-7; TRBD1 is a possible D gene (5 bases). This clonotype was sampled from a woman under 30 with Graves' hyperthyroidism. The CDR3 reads CSASPAGPYEQYF. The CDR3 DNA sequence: TGCAGTGCTAGTCCGGCAGGGCCCTACGAGCAGTACTTC.